Sequencing of this T cell receptor (beta chain) was carried out in a study of cytomegalovirus exposure and HLA in healthy donors. The PCR used 60 Vbeta and 13 Jbeta primers. Profiled with immunoSEQ multiplex PCR; TCRdb holds only in-frame clones, not every one. The sample yields fewer than 120,000 clones, 70% to 90% seen once. The CDR3 spans 13 residues. Trimming removed 1 base at V and 6 bases at J, with 6 bases between. Germline V lookup: CDR1 MDHEN, CDR2 SYDVKM. The receptor was derived from a man aged 40-55 years in good health and CMV-seronegative. This sequence joins TRBV28 and TRBJ2-2; D gene ambiguous. The material sequenced was PBMCs. Here the CDR3 reads CASSLLQAGELFF. The CDR3, as DNA: TGTGCCAGCAGTTTATTGCAGGCCGGGGAGCTGTTTTTT.